This TCR beta chain was found in a study of Ad26.COV2.S vaccination and SARS-CoV-2 variants. Study as a whole: Among those in the COV1001 Ad26.COV2.S trial arm was the donor. Each vaccinee took Ad26.COV2.S intramuscularly, once or twice 56 days apart.

The treatment is: roughly 18 received Ad26.COV2.S at low or high dose, single or two shots; roughly five received placebo; per-sample allocation not given. Day 63 after the first vaccine or placebo injection was the time point for sampling. About this clone itself: The antigen remains undetermined.

TCRdb's copy holds only in-frame clones and misses some; the assay was immunoSEQ multiplex PCR. The sample carries about 680,000 clones, roughly 90% recorded once. Looked up from germline, CDR1 is MGHDK and CDR2 is SYGVNS. The V and J ends lost 4 bases and 2 bases respectively, with 9 bases between them. The CDR3 runs to 14 residues. Study results and limitations: Those who received vaccine or placebo ended up with similar non-spike TCR breadth. Substantial breadth in spike-specific CD8+ and CD4+ T cell responses was reportedly seen after vaccination.

This TCR derives from a person between 18 and 65 years old who received the Ad26.COV2.S COVID-19 vaccine or a placebo. The chain couples TRBV25-1 to TRBJ2-1, with unresolved D. The sequences come from peripheral blood, collected in a trial of Ad26.COV2.S vaccine versus placebo. This chain's CDR3 is CASSAKTTYNEQFF. The CDR3 DNA follows: TGTGCCAGCAGTGCAAAGACGACCTACAATGAGCAGTTCTTC.